This entry features one TCR beta chain sequence. The source of the sample is a study of blood T cell repertoires in COVID-19. Libraries were prepared by immunoSEQ multiplex PCR; TCRdb keeps only in-frame clonotypes and omits some of them. The sample has about 89,000 clones; approximately 84% are singletons. In Seattle, patients joined the study during active infection and were tracked longitudinally. The CDR3 consists of 17 residues. V lost 0 bases and J lost 6; bases outside the gene matches: 9. Germline lookup yields CDR1 LNHNV and CDR2 YYDKDF (reference sequence). The TCR sequence derives from a man between 65 and 79 years old with COVID-19, enrolled during active disease. This chain connects TRBV15 to TRBJ2-2, with 8 bases fitting TRBD1. Sample: peripheral blood. The chain's CDR3 is CATSRDLPGGGPGELFF. The CDR3 DNA reads TGTGCCACCAGCAGAGATTTGCCAGGGGGCGGTCCCGGGGAGCTGTTTTTT.